This T cell receptor beta chain was identified in a study of naive and memory T cell subsets. The beta constant-region primer was an equimolar mix of two oligonucleotides covering TRBC1 and TRBC2. Ligated cDNA was amplified by four rounds of PCR with nested alpha and beta constant-region primers and SP2. TCRdb recomputed calls from the UMI-ligation and nested PCR reads with MiXCR, one row per CDR3 protein. Of 150,000 or so distinct CDR3 sequences listed, approximately 22% are singletons. The CDR3 has 18 residues. With V trimmed by 2 bases and J by 9 bases, 16 bases remained unmatched. Germline assignment: CDR1 MNHEY and CDR2 SVGAGI. CMV status came from CD4+ IFNgamma after overnight CMV lysate stimulation. This clonotype was found a few times. No antigen is known for it. The study, taken as a whole, reports: A clonotype means one alpha or beta sequence, not an alpha/beta pair. Naive repertoires, especially CD8, held a few larger clonotypes, possibly memory cells re-expressing CD45RA. From naive to CM, EM and EMRA, diversity decreased and Gini increased.

The rearrangement links TRBV6-5 to TRBJ2-1; 10 bases are shared with TRBD2. This clonotype originated in a human donor in good health. The specimen was naive CD4+ T cells from blood. CDR3: CASSYIGWGAGGRSEQFF. The CDR3 coding sequence is TGTGCCAGCAGTTACATCGGTTGGGGAGCGGGGGGGCGTAGTGAGCAGTTCTTC.